Shown below are 24 T cell receptor beta chains from a single sample sequenced in a study of low-dose radiotherapy and immunotherapy resistance in tumors. Primers targeting TRAV and TRBV primed first-strand cDNA, covering alpha and beta chains. It was with a constant-region primer and a V-primer adapter that TCRs were amplified over roughly 18 PCR cycles. TCRdb itself ran the reads through MiXCR, one entry per CDR3 protein. The table includes tens of thousands of distinct CDR3 sequences, about a sixth detected once. Specified time point: before trial treatment. This specimen consisted of PBMCs, obtained before treatment. Receptor source: a male donor with prostate cancer.

This clonotype was counted at least ten times. The rearrangement links TRBV7-8 to TRBJ1-2, with TRBD1 matching over 8 bases. The J segment lost 6 bases and the V segment lost 5 bases, leaving 11 bases of the junction unmatched. Germline V gene data show CDR1 as SGHVS and CDR2 as FQNEAQ. The CDR3 extends over 15 amino acids. The CDR3 loop reads CASSPAGQAVNGYTF. As DNA, the CDR3 is TGTGCCAGCAGCCCCGCGGGACAGGCGGTAAATGGCTACACCTTC.

V and J are TRBV28 and TRBJ1-1; tentative D call: TRBD1 (6 bases). The length of the CDR3 is 12 residues. The germline gives CDR1 MDHEN, CDR2 SYDVKM. The V end lost 7 bases, the J end lost 6 bases, and 12 bases lay between the germline ends. The CDR3 DNA sequence: TGTGCCAGCATACAGGGAGGGGCTGAAGCTTTCTTT. Residues: CASIQGGAEAFF.

On this clonotype: One junction end does not reproduce the germline sequence, and a read error may be involved. The CDR3 region is CASTEKERGLGANVLTF. The CDR3 DNA reads as TGCGCCAGCACTGAGAAGGAGAGGGGGCTTGGGGCCAACGTCCTGACTTTC. The chain carries TRBV10-2 and TRBJ2-6, with 7 bases fitting TRBD1. The length of the CDR3 is 17 residues. Germline values: CDR1 WSHSY, CDR2 SAAADI.

This clonotype was found many times. The chain combines TRBV15 with TRBJ1-2; 9 bases agree with TRBD1. CDR3 length: 15 residues. Germline CDR1 reads LNHNV; CDR2 reads YYDKDF (reference sequence). J lost 5 bases, V lost 0 bases, and 4 bases had no gene match. Here the CDR3 DNA reads TGTGCCACCAGCAGAGATAGACAGGGGGGATATGGCTACACCTTC. This codes for CATSRDRQGGYGYTF.

This clonotype was counted ten times or more. The chain recombines TRBV7-9 with TRBJ2-1, with 12 bases fitting TRBD1. The CDR3 is made up of 18 amino acids. Trimming at V came to 4 bases and at J to 4 bases, leaving 11 bases not matched to a gene. CDR1 SEHNR and CDR2 FQNEAQ come from the germline V gene (reference sequence). The DNA of the CDR3 is TGTGCCAGCAGCTCCGGGACAGGGGGCAAGAGGGTTTACAATGAGCAGTTCTTC. It codes for CASSSGTGGKRVYNEQFF.

The sample holds many counts of this clonotype. The J gene is TRBJ1-1, the V gene TRBV6-4; no clear D gene. The V gene's germline CDR1 is MRHNA and CDR2 SNTAGT. The CDR3 length is 13 residues. V was clipped by 0 bases and J by 12 bases, with 14 bases between them. Here the CDR3 reads CASSDSEGLETFF. DNA for the CDR3: TGTGCCAGCAGTGACTCGGAGGGCCTTGAGACTTTCTTT.

At least ten counts were recorded for this clonotype. The V call is TRBV2, the J call TRBJ1-6, with 12 bases fitting TRBD1. The CDR3 totals 14 residues. V trimming: 6 bases; J trimming: 10 bases; junction bases outside the gene matches: 4. The germline CDR1 and CDR2 sequences are SNHLY and FYNNEI. The CDR3 DNA sequence: TGTGCCAGCAGAACCGGGACAGGGGGCTCACCCCTCCACTTT. Translation: CASRTGTGGSPLHF.

This clonotype was recorded at least ten times. The chain joins TRBV29-1 to TRBJ1-2; D not resolved. Trimming took 7 bases from V and 7 from J, leaving 13 bases between them. The CDR3 has 11 amino acids. CDR1 and CDR2 from the germline V gene are SQVTM and ANQGSEA. For the CDR3, the DNA is TGCAGCGGTTCTGGGTTGGTTGGCTACACCTTC. Its translation: CSGSGLVGYTF.

The table lists this clonotype with many counts. The chain combines TRBV20-1 with TRBJ1-5; D not certain. Germline CDR1 is DFQATT and CDR2 is SNEGSKA (reference sequence). This CDR3 spans 16 amino acids. Trimming took 6 bases from V and 0 from J, leaving 18 bases between them. The CDR3 spells CSAQQCSGVSNQPQHF. The CDR3 coding sequence is TGCAGTGCCCAACAGTGTTCGGGAGTTAGCAATCAGCCCCAGCATTTT.

This clonotype has a count of ten or more. The V call is TRBV25-1, the J call TRBJ2-1, with 15 bases fitting TRBD2. Germline CDR1 and CDR2: MGHDK and SYGVNS. The J segment lost 7 bases and the V segment lost 5 bases, leaving 9 bases of the junction unmatched. The length of the CDR3 is 17 residues. CDR3 sequence reads: CASSLWRGTSGGNEQFF. The CDR3 nucleotides read TGTGCCAGCAGTCTTTGGAGGGGGACTAGCGGGGGGAATGAGCAGTTCTTC.

J is TRBJ2-7 and V is TRBV27; 9 bases agree with TRBD1. There are 15 residues in the CDR3. J was trimmed by 3 bases and V by 6 bases; bases with no gene match: 9. The germline V gene has CDR1 MNHEY and CDR2 SMNVEV (reference sequence). Here the CDR3 reads CASSRTGGPGYEQYF. CDR3 nucleotides: TGTGCCAGCAGCCGCACAGGGGGCCCCGGCTACGAGCAGTACTTC.

CDR3 protein: CASSLGGGGEQYF. The CDR3 bases are TGTGCCAGCAGCCTCGGGGGAGGGGGCGAGCAGTACTTC. The chain employs TRBV7-2 and TRBJ2-7, with D perhaps TRBD2 (7 bases). Germline lookup yields CDR1 SGHTA and CDR2 FQGNSA. The CDR3 covers 13 residues. V lost 5 bases and J 6 bases, leaving 14 bases between the germline ends.

This clonotype was detected ten times or more. V gene TRBV11-2 combines with J gene TRBJ2-7; a possible D gene is TRBD2 (5 bases). CDR3 size: 14 residues. Trimming took off 0 bases at V and 7 bases at J, with 13 bases between the two ends. Germline CDR1 is SGHAT and CDR2 is FQNNGV. The CDR3 loop reads CASSLDRLAKEQYF. CDR3 coding DNA: TGTGCCAGCAGCTTAGATCGGTTAGCGAAAGAGCAGTACTTC.

In this sample, this clonotype turned up many times. The gene calls are TRBV3-1 and TRBJ2-7; 9 positions agree with TRBD2. Unmatched junction bases numbered 9, after V lost 1 base and J lost 2 bases. CDR3 size: 17 residues. Looked up from germline, CDR1 is LGHDT and CDR2 is YNNKEL (reference sequence). The CDR3 DNA sequence: TGTGCCAGCAGCCAAGGTTCAACTAGCGGGCCTACCTACGAGCAGTACTTC. Amino acids: CASSQGSTSGPTYEQYF.

A remark on this clonotype: Possible read error: a much larger clone is one base away. The V call is TRBV7-2, the J call TRBJ2-7; no firm D call. This CDR3 has 13 residues. In germline, CDR1 is SGHTA, CDR2 FQGNSA. CDR3 protein: CGSSPRTRYEQYF. CDR3 DNA: TGTGGCAGCAGCCCAAGGACGAGATACGAGCAGTACTTC.

This clonotype was seen at least ten times. The rearrangement uses TRBV19 and TRBJ1-3, with 8 bases that match TRBD1. Trimming removed 6 bases from V and 2 bases from J; junction bases left unmatched: 0. Germline V gene data show CDR1 as LNHDA and CDR2 as SQIVND (reference sequence). The CDR3 loop spans 13 amino acids. For the CDR3, the DNA is TGTGCCAGTAGGGGACAGGCTGGAAACACCATATATTTT. It translates to CASRGQAGNTIYF.

Points on this clonotype: A single base is all that separates this from a far larger clone, so a read error is likely. The chain recombines TRBV5-8 with TRBJ2-1; D perhaps matches TRBD1 (6 bases). The CDR3 is made up of 16 amino acids. CDR1 and CDR2 from the germline V gene are SGHTS and YDEGEE. The V end lost 2 bases, the J end lost 6 bases, and 18 bases lay between the germline ends. The CDR3 protein is CASSLDGRGLFNEQFF. In DNA form, the CDR3 reads TGTGCCAGCAGCTTAGACGGCAGGGGTCTTTTCAATGAGCAGTTCTTC.

This clonotype was counted many times. J is TRBJ2-5 and V is TRBV2; D may match TRBD1 or TRBD2 (6 bases each). V lost 6 bases to trimming and J lost 3 bases, with 14 bases between them. This CDR3 is 14 amino acids long. In germline, CDR1 is SNHLY, CDR2 FYNNEI. CDR3 nucleotide sequence: TGTGCCAGCAGGGCGGAGGAGGGGGAAGAGACCCAGTACTTC. This sequence encodes CASRAEEGEETQYF. Combining the CDR3 with reference TRBV2 and TRBJ2-5 gives the whole variable domain EPEVTQTPSHQVTQMGQEVILRCVPISNHLYFYWYRQILGQKVEFLVSFYNNEISEKSEIFDDQFSVERPDGSNFTLKIRSTKLEDSAMYFCASRAEEGEETQYFGPGTRLLVL.

This clonotype has ten or more counts. The chain has TRBV7-9 and TRBJ2-3, with no clear D. In germline, CDR1 is SEHNR, CDR2 FQNEAQ (reference sequence). V was cut by 5 bases and J by 0 bases, with 9 bases left in between. CDR3 length: 14 amino acids. Here the CDR3 DNA reads TGTGCCAGCAGCCTAGACGTCAGCACAGATACGCAGTATTTT. This codes for CASSLDVSTDTQYF.

In its sample, this clonotype was seen once. This chain connects TRBV28 to TRBJ2-1; the D gene is possibly TRBD1 (6 bases). This CDR3 spans 15 amino acids. CDR1 and CDR2 (germline): MDHEN, SYDVKM. Trimming stripped 5 bases from V and 4 bases from J, with 15 bases between. CDR3 region: CASSLTQGGYNEQFF. CDR3 coding DNA: TGTGCCAGCAGTCTTACACAGGGTGGATACAATGAGCAGTTCTTC. The variable domain in full, completed from reference TRBV28 and TRBJ2-1, reads DVKVTQSSRYLVKRTGEKVFLECVQDMDHENMFWYRQDPGLGLRLIYFSYDVKMKEKGDIPEGYSVSREKKERFSLILESASTNQTSMYLCASSLTQGGYNEQFFGPGTRLTVL.

Many counts were recorded for this clonotype. CDR3 amino acids: CASSPPPGLAGGPNEQFF. CDR3 nucleotides: TGTGCCAGCAGTCCTCCCCCGGGACTAGCGGGGGGGCCCAATGAGCAGTTCTTC. The V and J genes are TRBV6-2 or TRBV6-3 and TRBJ2-1; 16 bases match TRBD2. CDR1 and CDR2 from the germline V gene are MNHEY and SVGEGT. This CDR3 is built from 18 residues. The junction had 10 bases not matched to a gene; V was cut back by 5 bases and J by 6 bases.

The table lists this clonotype with many counts. The chain uses TRBV14 and TRBJ2-3; D might be TRBD1 or TRBD2, each matching 6 bases. The V and J ends lost 0 bases and 9 bases respectively, with 10 bases between them. Per germline, CDR1 SGHDN and CDR2 FVKESK. This CDR3 spans 13 amino acids. The CDR3: CASSQERGRTQYF. The DNA for the CDR3 is TGTGCCAGCAGCCAAGAAAGGGGGAGGACGCAGTATTTT.

This clonotype was counted ten times or more. The chain has TRBV7-2 and TRBJ2-3; 10 bases fit TRBD2. Germline CDR1 SGHTA, CDR2 FQGNSA. The CDR3 totals 15 residues. The J segment lost 5 bases and the V segment lost 5 bases, leaving 7 bases of the junction unmatched. The CDR3 nucleotides read TGTGCCAGCAGCCCCAGCGGGGGGGCAGGAGATACGCAGTATTTT. This codes for CASSPSGGAGDTQYF.

The V and J genes are TRBV7-8 and TRBJ2-5; 11 bases align to TRBD2. There are 14 residues in the CDR3. CDR1 SGHVS and CDR2 FQNEAQ come from the germline V gene. V shed 4 bases, J shed 4 bases, and the junction held 2 bases outside the gene matches. This chain's CDR3 is CASSSGTSGETQYF. The DNA of the CDR3 is TGTGCCAGCAGCTCCGGGACTAGCGGAGAGACCCAGTACTTC.